The 20 T cell receptor beta chains below all came from one sample that was sequenced in a study of blood T cell repertoires in COVID-19 (dated by TCRdb to 2020 to 2021). The library was generated by the immunoSEQ multiplex PCR assay. The clones in this table, taken by TCRdb from immuneACCESS, are in-frame only. Not every clone is retained; where verified, under half of the shortfall comes from an unresolved V gene, and the cause of the rest is unknown. Recorded for this sample are fewer than 200,000 clones; 70% to 90% of them occurred a single time. The ten most abundant clones make up roughly 9.8% of the sample. Sequenced material: peripheral blood. These receptor sequences come from a woman older than 75 with acute or convalescent COVID-19.

The chain's CDR3 is CASSPRGQAASSGANVLTF. In DNA form, the CDR3 reads TGTGCCAGCAGCCCCCGCGGACAGGCGGCCTCCTCTGGGGCCAACGTCCTGACTTTC. The gene calls are TRBV3-1 (or the pseudogene TRBV3-2) and TRBJ2-6, with 7 bases lining up with TRBD1. J gave up 0 bases and V 4 bases, and 12 bases lay outside the gene matches. This CDR3 contains 19 residues. Germline lookup yields CDR1 LGHDT and CDR2 YNNKEL (reference sequence).

The chain has TRBV7-2 and TRBJ1-5; D not resolved. Germline CDR1 reads SGHTA; CDR2 reads FQGNSA. The CDR3 extends over 13 amino acids. Trimming stripped 3 bases from V and 3 bases from J, with 6 bases between. CDR3: CASSLSNNQPQHF. For the CDR3, the DNA is TGTGCCAGCAGCTTGTCAAACAATCAGCCCCAGCATTTT.

This sequence joins TRBV19 and TRBJ1-2; 7 bases align to TRBD1. V was pared by 5 bases and J by 0 bases, with 9 bases of the junction left unmatched. Germline V gene lookup returns CDR1 LNHDA and CDR2 SQIVND (reference sequence). This CDR3 spans 16 amino acids. The CDR3 reads CASSGDRIRANYGYTF. The DNA of the CDR3 is TGTGCCAGTAGTGGGGACAGAATAAGAGCTAACTATGGCTACACCTTC.

The chain links TRBV6-5 to TRBJ2-3, with D unresolved. CDR3 length equals 14 residues. The germline V gene has CDR1 MNHEY and CDR2 SVGAGI. V was cut by 2 bases and J by 6 bases, with 12 bases left in between. The DNA of the CDR3 is TGTGCCAGCAGTTACAGGCAGCCGGAGGATACGCAGTATTTT. This gives the protein CASSYRQPEDTQYF.

The chain recombines TRBV27 with TRBJ2-3; tentatively, D is TRBD2 (6 bases). The V and J ends lost 4 bases and 1 base respectively, with 9 bases between them. The CDR3 is made up of 14 amino acids. The V gene's germline CDR1 is MNHEY and CDR2 SMNVEV (reference sequence). CDR3 protein: CASSSWGGTDTQYF. The CDR3 nucleotides are TGTGCCAGCAGTTCCTGGGGGGGCACAGATACGCAGTATTTT.

This clone appeared a single time. The genes are TRBV3-1 (or the pseudogene TRBV3-2) and TRBJ2-7; D is perhaps TRBD1 (5 bases). The germline V and J ends were trimmed by 4 bases and 2 bases, with 12 bases remaining between them. This CDR3 has 14 amino acids. Germline CDR1 and CDR2: LGHDT and YNNKEL (reference sequence). CDR3: CASSPINRPYEQYF. The DNA of the CDR3 is TGTGCCAGCAGCCCCATCAACAGGCCCTACGAGCAGTACTTC.

This clone was observed once. V and J are TRBV2 and TRBJ2-7; D is ambiguous. V dropped 4 bases and J dropped 3 bases, with 4 bases sitting between them. This CDR3 is 11 amino acids long. Germline V gives CDR1 SNHLY, CDR2 FYNNEI. The CDR3 region has the DNA TGTGCCAGCAGTGGGCACTACGAGCAGTACTTC. It yields the protein CASSGHYEQYF.

A few counts support this clone. The genes are TRBV10-1 and TRBJ2-3; tentatively, D is TRBD1 (5 bases). CDR3 size: 14 residues. Germline values: CDR1 WNHNN, CDR2 SYGVQD (reference sequence). V was pared by 3 bases and J by 3 bases, with 10 bases between. Here the CDR3 DNA reads TGCGCCAGCAGTGACAGGGTGAGGACAGATACGCAGTATTTT. This gives the protein CASSDRVRTDTQYF.

J is TRBJ1-1 and V is TRBV2; 8 bases fit TRBD1. The CDR3 covers 13 residues. Germline loops: CDR1 SNHLY, CDR2 FYNNEI. V shed 9 bases and J 5 bases; nucleotides not matched to a gene: 8. CDR3 amino acids: CASTRRGRTEAFF. The CDR3, as DNA: TGTGCCAGTACCCGCAGGGGGCGGACTGAAGCTTTCTTT.

This clone was recorded a few times. CDR3 amino acids: CASSYASAVEQFF. CDR3 coding DNA: TGTGCCAGCAGTTACGCTAGCGCGGTTGAGCAGTTCTTC. J is TRBJ2-1 and V is TRBV6-2 or TRBV6-3; possible D gene TRBD2, 6 bases. V was pared by 2 bases and J by 9 bases, with 11 bases between. Germline V gives CDR1 MNHEY, CDR2 SVGEGT. This CDR3 has 13 amino acids.

The chain employs TRBV19 and TRBJ1-1; 8 positions match TRBD1. After removal of 6 bases from V and 3 bases from J, the junction contained 9 bases not matched to a gene. The germline CDR1 and CDR2 sequences are LNHDA and SQIVND (reference sequence). This CDR3 comprises 15 residues. The CDR3 bases are TGTGCCAGTAGGTCAGGGGGCTCGTTGGACACTGAAGCTTTCTTT. It encodes CASRSGGSLDTEAFF.

This clone was recorded only once. The gene calls are TRBV4-1 and TRBJ2-3; TRBD2 is a possible D gene (7 bases). The V end was cut by 5 bases, the J end by 4 bases, with 19 bases between. The CDR3 has 16 amino acids. CDR1 MGHRA and CDR2 YSYEKL come from the germline V gene. Written as DNA, the CDR3 is TGCGCCAGCAGCACTCGTCCGGGCGGGGGCCCAGATACGCAGTATTTT. Translating gives CASSTRPGGGPDTQYF.

The chain combines TRBV27 with TRBJ1-1; TRBD1 matches 8 bases. Germline CDR1 is MNHEY and CDR2 is SMNVEV (reference sequence). The J segment lost 3 bases and the V segment lost 7 bases, leaving 4 bases of the junction unmatched. The CDR3 is 13 residues long. In nucleotides, the CDR3 is TGTGCCAGCAACAGGGGGGAAGACACTGAAGCTTTCTTT. Translated, it gives CASNRGEDTEAFF.

The chain joins TRBV14 to TRBJ1-3, with a weak D call TRBD1 (6 bases). V lost 4 bases and J 2 bases, leaving 18 bases between the germline ends. This CDR3 is built from 17 residues. Germline CDR1 and CDR2: SGHDN and FVKESK. The CDR3 loop is CASSPRPGGKAGNTIYF. DNA for the CDR3: TGTGCCAGCAGCCCCCGGCCGGGGGGCAAGGCTGGAAACACCATATATTTT.

This chain joins TRBV10-3 and TRBJ2-3; 8 positions match TRBD2. The CDR3 contains 15 residues. V was pared by 8 bases and J by 4 bases, with 11 bases of the junction left unmatched. CDR1 is ENHRY, CDR2 SYGVKD, per germline. In DNA form, the CDR3 reads TGTGCCATCGACAGAGGTAGCGGGGTTGCAGATACGCAGTATTTT. This translates into CAIDRGSGVADTQYF.

In its sample, this clone was seen once. The chain employs TRBV2 and TRBJ2-5; 11 nucleotides match TRBD1. The V and J ends lost 6 bases and 5 bases, in that order; junction bases with no gene match: 11. The CDR3 length is 16 residues. Looked up from germline, CDR1 is SNHLY and CDR2 is FYNNEI. CDR3 DNA: TGTGCCAGCAGGTCTAGGACAGGGGGCGCCGGGGAGACCCAGTACTTC. Its translation: CASRSRTGGAGETQYF.

The chain carries TRBV9 and TRBJ2-2; tentative D call: TRBD2 (6 bases). The germline V gene has CDR1 SGDLS and CDR2 YYNGEE. This CDR3 has 16 amino acids. Trimming stripped 1 base from V and 4 bases from J, with 14 bases between. CDR3 protein: CASSVLGGVATGELFF. DNA of the CDR3: TGTGCCAGCAGCGTATTGGGGGGAGTTGCCACCGGGGAGCTGTTTTTT.

This clone was counted a few times. The V and J genes are TRBV7-2 and TRBJ1-5, with D possibly being TRBD1 (6 bases). V was trimmed by 6 bases and J by 4 bases, leaving 16 bases between them. CDR3 length: 15 residues. CDR1 and CDR2 from the germline V gene are SGHTA and FQGNSA. CDR3 loop: CASSPFPGANQPQHF. CDR3 bases: TGTGCCAGCAGTCCGTTTCCAGGGGCAAATCAGCCCCAGCATTTT.

The chain carries TRBV5-1 and TRBJ2-7, with 9 bases lining up with TRBD1. J gave up 0 bases and V 6 bases, and 7 bases lay outside the gene matches. This CDR3 has 15 residues. Germline V gene sequence: CDR1 SGHRS, CDR2 YFSETQ. CDR3 nucleotides: TGCGCCAGCACCCGACAGGGGGGGGTCTCCTACGAGCAGTACTTC. It yields the protein CASTRQGGVSYEQYF. Supplemented by reference TRBV5-1 and TRBJ2-7, the full variable domain reads KAGVTQTPRYLIKTRGQQVTLSCSPISGHRSVSWYQQTPGQGLQFLFEYFSETQRNKGNFPGRFSGRQFSNSRSEMNVSTLELGDSALYLCASTRQGGVSYEQYFGPGTRLTVT.

A single count supports this clone. The gene calls are TRBV7-7 and TRBJ1-4, with a tentative D call TRBD1 (5 bases). Germline CDR1 and CDR2: SSHAT and FNYEAQ (reference sequence). Trimming pared 5 bases from V and 4 bases from J, leaving 8 bases between. This CDR3 has 13 amino acids. As DNA, the CDR3 is TGTGCCAGCAGCCGGGGGGTTAATGAAAAACTGTTTTTT. It codes for CASSRGVNEKLFF.